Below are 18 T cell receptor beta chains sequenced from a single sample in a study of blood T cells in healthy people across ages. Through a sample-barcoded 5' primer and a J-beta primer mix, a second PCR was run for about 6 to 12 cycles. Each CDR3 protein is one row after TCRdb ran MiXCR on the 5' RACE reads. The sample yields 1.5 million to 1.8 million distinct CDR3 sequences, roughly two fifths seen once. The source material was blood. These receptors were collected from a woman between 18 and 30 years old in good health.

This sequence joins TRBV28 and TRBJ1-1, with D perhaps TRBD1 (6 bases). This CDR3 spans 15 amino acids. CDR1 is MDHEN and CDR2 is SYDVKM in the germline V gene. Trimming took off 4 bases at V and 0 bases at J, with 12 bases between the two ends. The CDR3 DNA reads TGTGCCAGCAGTTCGCAGGGGCTCCTGAACACTGAAGCTTTCTTT. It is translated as CASSSQGLLNTEAFF.

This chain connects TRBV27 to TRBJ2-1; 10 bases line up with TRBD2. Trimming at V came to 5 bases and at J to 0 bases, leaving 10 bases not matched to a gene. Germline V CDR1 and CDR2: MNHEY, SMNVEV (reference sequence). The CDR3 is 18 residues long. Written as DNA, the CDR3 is TGTGCCAGCAGTCCCAAGACACCTAGCGGGAGCTCCTACAATGAGCAGTTCTTC. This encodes CASSPKTPSGSSYNEQFF.

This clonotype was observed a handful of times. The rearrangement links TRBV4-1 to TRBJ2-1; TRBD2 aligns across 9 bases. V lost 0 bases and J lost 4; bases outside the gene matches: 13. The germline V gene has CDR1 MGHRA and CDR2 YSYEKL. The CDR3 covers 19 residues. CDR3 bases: TGCGCCAGCAGCCAAGATAGGGTTCTCCAGCTAGCGGGGTACAATGAGCAGTTCTTC. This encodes CASSQDRVLQLAGYNEQFF.

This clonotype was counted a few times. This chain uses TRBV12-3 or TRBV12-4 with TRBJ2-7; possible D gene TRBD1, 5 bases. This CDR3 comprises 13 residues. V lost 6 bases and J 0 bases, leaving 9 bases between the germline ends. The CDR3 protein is CASSRQISYEQYF. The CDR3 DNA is TGTGCCAGCAGCCGACAGATCTCCTACGAGCAGTACTTC.

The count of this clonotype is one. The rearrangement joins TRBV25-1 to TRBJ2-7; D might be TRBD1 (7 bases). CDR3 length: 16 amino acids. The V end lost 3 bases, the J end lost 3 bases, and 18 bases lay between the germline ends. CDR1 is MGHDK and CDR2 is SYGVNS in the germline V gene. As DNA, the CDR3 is TGTGCCAGCAGTGAGCTAGCGACAGGGTTTCTCTACGAGCAGTACTTC. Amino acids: CASSELATGFLYEQYF.

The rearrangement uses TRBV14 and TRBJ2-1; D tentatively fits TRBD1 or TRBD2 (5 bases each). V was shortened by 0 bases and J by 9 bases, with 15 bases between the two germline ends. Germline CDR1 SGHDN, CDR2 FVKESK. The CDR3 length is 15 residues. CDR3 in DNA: TGTGCCAGCAGCCAAGAATGGGACCGGTCGGGTGAGCAGTTCTTC. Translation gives CASSQEWDRSGEQFF.

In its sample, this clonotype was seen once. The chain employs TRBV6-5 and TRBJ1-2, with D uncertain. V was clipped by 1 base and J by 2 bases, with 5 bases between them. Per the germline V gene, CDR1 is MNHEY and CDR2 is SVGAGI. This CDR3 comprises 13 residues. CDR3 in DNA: TGTGCCAGCAGTTACTTAGCGAACTATGGCTACACCTTC. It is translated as CASSYLANYGYTF.

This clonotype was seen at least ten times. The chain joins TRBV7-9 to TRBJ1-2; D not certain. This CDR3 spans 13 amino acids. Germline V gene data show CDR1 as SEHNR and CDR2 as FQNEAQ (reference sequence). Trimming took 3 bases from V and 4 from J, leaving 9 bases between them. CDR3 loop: CASSLETAYGYTF. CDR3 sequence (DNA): TGTGCCAGCAGCTTGGAGACCGCCTATGGCTACACCTTC.

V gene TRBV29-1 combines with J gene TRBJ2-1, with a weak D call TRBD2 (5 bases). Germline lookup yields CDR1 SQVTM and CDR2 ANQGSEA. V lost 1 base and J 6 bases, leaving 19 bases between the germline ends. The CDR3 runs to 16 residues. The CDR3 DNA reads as TGCAGCGTTGAAGGGCTAGCTGTAAGAGTCCGCAATGAGCAGTTCTTC. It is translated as CSVEGLAVRVRNEQFF.

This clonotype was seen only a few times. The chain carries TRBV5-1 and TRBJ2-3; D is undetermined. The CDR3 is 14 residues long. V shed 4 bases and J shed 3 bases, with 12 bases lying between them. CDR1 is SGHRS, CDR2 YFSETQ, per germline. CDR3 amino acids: CASSPDWVTDTQYF. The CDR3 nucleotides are TGCGCCAGCAGCCCCGACTGGGTTACAGATACGCAGTATTTT.

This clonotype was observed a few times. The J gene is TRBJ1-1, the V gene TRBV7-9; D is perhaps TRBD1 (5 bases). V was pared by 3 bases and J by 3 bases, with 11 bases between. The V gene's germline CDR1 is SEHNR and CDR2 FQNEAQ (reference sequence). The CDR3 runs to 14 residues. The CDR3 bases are TGTGCCAGCAGCTTCCGGGACGGCGACACTGAAGCTTTCTTT. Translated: CASSFRDGDTEAFF.

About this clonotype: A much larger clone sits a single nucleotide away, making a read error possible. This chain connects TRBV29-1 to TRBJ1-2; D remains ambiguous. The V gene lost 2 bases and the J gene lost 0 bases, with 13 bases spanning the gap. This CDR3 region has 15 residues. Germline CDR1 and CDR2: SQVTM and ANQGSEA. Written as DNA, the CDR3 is TGCAGCGTTGAACCACAGAGGGTAGCTAACTATGGCTACACCTTC. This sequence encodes CSVEPQRVANYGYTF.

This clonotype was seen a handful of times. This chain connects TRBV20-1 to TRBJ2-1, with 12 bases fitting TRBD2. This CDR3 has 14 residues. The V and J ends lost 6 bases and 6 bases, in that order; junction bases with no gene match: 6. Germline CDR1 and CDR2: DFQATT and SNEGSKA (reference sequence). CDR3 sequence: CSAFLAGGPNEQFF. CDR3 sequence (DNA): TGCAGTGCCTTTCTAGCGGGAGGGCCCAATGAGCAGTTCTTC.

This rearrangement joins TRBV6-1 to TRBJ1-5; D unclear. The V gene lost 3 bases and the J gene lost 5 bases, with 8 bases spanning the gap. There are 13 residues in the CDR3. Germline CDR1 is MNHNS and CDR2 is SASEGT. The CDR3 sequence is CASSDPSDQPQHF. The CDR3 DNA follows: TGTGCCAGCAGTGATCCCAGTGATCAGCCCCAGCATTTT.

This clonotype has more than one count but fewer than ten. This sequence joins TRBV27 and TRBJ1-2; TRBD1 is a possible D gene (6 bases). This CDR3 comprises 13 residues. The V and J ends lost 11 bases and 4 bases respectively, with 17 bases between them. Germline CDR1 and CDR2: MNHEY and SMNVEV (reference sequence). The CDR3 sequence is CASRGPGGYGYTF. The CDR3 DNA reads TGTGCCTCCCGGGGGCCGGGGGGCTATGGCTACACCTTC.

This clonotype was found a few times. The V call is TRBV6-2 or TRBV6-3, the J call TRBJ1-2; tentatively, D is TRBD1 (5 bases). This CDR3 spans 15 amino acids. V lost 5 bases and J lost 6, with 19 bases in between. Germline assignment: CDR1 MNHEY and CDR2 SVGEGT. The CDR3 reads CASSRPPQAPHGYTF. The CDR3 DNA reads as TGTGCCAGCAGTCGCCCACCACAGGCTCCGCATGGCTACACCTTC.

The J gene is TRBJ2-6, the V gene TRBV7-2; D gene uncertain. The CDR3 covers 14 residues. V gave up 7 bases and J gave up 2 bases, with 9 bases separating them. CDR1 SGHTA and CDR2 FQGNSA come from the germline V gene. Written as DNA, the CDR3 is TGTGCCAGCAATCTAGGAGCTGGGGCCAACGTCCTGACTTTC. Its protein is CASNLGAGANVLTF.

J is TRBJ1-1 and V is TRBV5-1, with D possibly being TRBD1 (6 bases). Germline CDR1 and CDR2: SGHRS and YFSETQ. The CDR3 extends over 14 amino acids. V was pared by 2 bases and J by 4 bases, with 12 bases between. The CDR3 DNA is TGCGCCAGCAGCTTTTGGACGGGGGCCACTGAAGCTTTCTTT. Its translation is CASSFWTGATEAFF.